The sequence of this TCR beta chain was determined in a study of shared clonotypes between healthy human individuals. General study findings and limits: Estimated clonotype richness was generally higher in naive than memory subsets.

The repertoire was sequenced with immunoSEQ multiplex PCR; TCRdb's copy has only in-frame clones and lacks some. Of approximately 1.4 million clones in the sample, about 98% are singletons; the top ten hold roughly 0.4%. Concerning this clone: Antigen unknown.

The CDR3 has 14 amino acids. The germline CDR1 and CDR2 sequences are SGHTA and FQGNSA. The V gene end was trimmed by 3 bases and the J gene end by 6 bases; junction bases not matched to a gene: 7. There were only Caucasian adults among the donors, and all lived in Nashville, Tennessee. Sample: naive CD4+ T cells sorted from blood. Specified subset: CD45RA+ positively selected. The sequence was collected from a man younger than 40 in good health. This sequence joins TRBV7-2 and TRBJ2-7; 8 bases agree with TRBD2. The CDR3 here is CASSFRREAAEQYF. In DNA, the CDR3 is TGTGCCAGCAGCTTCCGGCGGGAGGCTGCCGAGCAGTACTTC.